This T cell receptor (beta chain) was captured by sequencing in a study of blood T cell repertoires in COVID-19. Overall study context: The analysed material was cDNA or gDNA that came from T cells, B-cell-depleted T cells, or PBMCs.

CDR1 is WNHNN and CDR2 is SYGVQD in the germline V gene (reference sequence). Trimming left V 10 bases short and J 3 bases short, with 16 bases between. CDR3 size: 13 residues. How the authors handled the data: For nucleated cells, counts were estimated from reference gene primer amplification. The assay was immunoSEQ multiplex PCR, and TCRdb's table has in-frame clones only and misses some. The V and J calls and the clone size are those of that table, but D and trimming were determined from the DNA. The sample lists about 88,000 clones, 90% occurring once. This clone was found once. The TCR was taken from a man aged 60-69 years with acute or convalescent COVID-19. Material: peripheral blood. The chain couples TRBV10-1 to TRBJ2-7; D is possibly TRBD2 (6 bases). The CDR3, as DNA: TGCGCCATCACCGGGACGACTAGCTACGAGCAGTACTTC. Translation: CAITGTTSYEQYF.